Listed here are 9 T cell receptor beta chains from one sample, sequenced in a study of blood T cell repertoires in COVID-19. The method was immunoSEQ multiplex PCR; TCRdb's version includes in-frame clones alone and lacks a portion of them. The sample holds fewer than 250,000 clones, around 82% seen once. Specimen: peripheral blood. The source is a man aged 50 to 60 with active or convalescent COVID-19.

V usage is TRBV15 and J usage is TRBJ2-7, with TRBD2 as a possible D gene (7 bases). V lost 1 base and J 0 bases, leaving 16 bases between the germline ends. CDR1 is LNHNV and CDR2 is YYDKDF in the germline V gene (reference sequence). The CDR3 runs 17 residues. The CDR3 loop is CATSRGWGGTGSYEQYF. Here the CDR3 DNA reads TGTGCCACCAGCAGAGGATGGGGGGGCACAGGCTCCTACGAGCAGTACTTC. Looking up the rest from reference TRBV15 and TRBJ2-7 gives the full variable domain: DAMVIQNPRYQVTQFGKPVTLSCSQTLNHNVMYWYQQKSSQAPKLLFHYYDKDFNNEADTPDNFQSRRPNTSFCFLDIRSPGLGDTAMYLCATSRGWGGTGSYEQYFGPGTRLTVT.

V and J are TRBV4-3 and TRBJ1-1, with no clear D. The CDR3 spans 14 residues. Germline-derived CDR1 and CDR2 are LGHNA and YSLEER. With 0 bases removed from V and 3 bases from J, the gap between germline ends came to 8 bases. CDR3 coding DNA: TGCGCCAGCAGCCAAGATAGACGGGACACTGAAGCTTTCTTT. Its translation: CASSQDRRDTEAFF.

The chain recombines TRBV7-9 with TRBJ2-2; D is undetermined. Germline V gives CDR1 SEHNR, CDR2 FQNEAQ (reference sequence). This CDR3 contains 14 residues. Deletions cut 3 bases from V and 3 bases from J, with 8 bases between. CDR3 in DNA: TGTGCCAGCAGCTTTAATCGGGACACCGGGGAGCTGTTTTTT. It yields the protein CASSFNRDTGELFF.

V is TRBV28 and J is TRBJ1-2; no reliable D call. The CDR3 totals 13 residues. In germline, CDR1 is MDHEN, CDR2 SYDVKM. Trimming cost V 2 bases and J 9 bases, with 13 bases left between them. The CDR3 here is CASSLMAIRSYTF. CDR3 coding DNA: TGTGCCAGCAGTTTAATGGCCATCCGAAGCTACACCTTC.

The CDR3 sequence is CASSFSDRGTGYTF. As DNA, the CDR3 is TGTGCCAGCAGTTTCAGTGATCGGGGGACTGGCTACACCTTC. This chain uses TRBV27 with TRBJ1-2; possibly TRBD1 for D (5 bases). Germline V gene sequence: CDR1 MNHEY, CDR2 SMNVEV (reference sequence). Trimming stripped 3 bases from V and 7 bases from J, with 15 bases between. This CDR3 region has 14 residues.

V and J are TRBV27 and TRBJ2-1, with D unclear. Germline loops: CDR1 MNHEY, CDR2 SMNVEV (reference sequence). This CDR3 spans 12 amino acids. Trimming took off 4 bases at V and 3 bases at J, with 4 bases between the two ends. CDR3 bases: TGTGCCAGCAGTTCTCTCTACAATGAGCAGTTCTTC. Its translation is CASSSLYNEQFF.

The rearrangement joins TRBV30 to TRBJ2-3, with 9 bases lining up with TRBD2. From germline, CDR1 is GTSNPN and CDR2 SVGIG (reference sequence). V gave up 2 bases and J gave up 0 bases; unmatched junction bases: 6. The CDR3 length is 16 residues. The CDR3 is CAWSLAGGGSTDTQYF. The CDR3 bases are TGTGCCTGGAGTTTGGCGGGAGGGGGAAGCACAGATACGCAGTATTTT.

This clone turned up a few times. The chain couples TRBV19 to TRBJ2-1, with TRBD2 identical over 8 bases. In germline, CDR1 is LNHDA, CDR2 SQIVND (reference sequence). V gave up 4 bases and J gave up 0 bases; unmatched junction bases: 5. This CDR3 has 16 residues. The CDR3 sequence is CASSKSSGISYNEQFF. CDR3 DNA: TGTGCCAGTAGTAAGAGTAGCGGGATCTCCTACAATGAGCAGTTCTTC.

The rearrangement uses TRBV11-1 and TRBJ2-7; 12 positions agree with TRBD2. V lost 6 bases and J lost 5; bases outside the gene matches: 8. This CDR3 has 15 residues. The germline V gene encodes CDR1 SGHAT and CDR2 FQDESV (reference sequence). DNA for the CDR3: TGTGCCAGCAGTAGAGGACTAGCGGGAAGAAACGAGCAGTACTTC. It yields the protein CASSRGLAGRNEQYF.